One and the same sample provided the 24 T cell receptor beta chains below, sequenced in a study of blood T cell repertoires in COVID-19. Assay: immunoSEQ multiplex PCR; the TCRdb copy retains only in-frame clones and omits some. The sample comprises 250,000 to 350,000 clones, 70% to 90% of which are singletons, and around 5.8% rests with the top ten. The sequenced material came from peripheral blood. These receptors originate from a woman between 50 and 59 years old with COVID-19, enrolled during active disease.

This chain uses TRBV30 with TRBJ1-5; D gene uncertain. Trimming removed 0 bases at V and 2 bases at J, with 5 bases between. CDR1 GTSNPN and CDR2 SVGIG come from the germline V gene (reference sequence). This CDR3 is 13 amino acids long. The CDR3 nucleotides read TGTGCCTGGAGTGTACGCGGCAATCAGCCCCAGCATTTT. Encoded protein: CAWSVRGNQPQHF.

Remarks on this clone: The junction does not match germline at one end; this may be a read error. The V gene is TRBV11-1, the J gene TRBJ2-7, with TRBD1 as a possible D gene (6 bases). CDR1 SGHAT and CDR2 FQDESV come from the germline V gene (reference sequence). This CDR3 comprises 14 residues. CDR3 residues: CASSPTGISHEQYF. Written as DNA, the CDR3 is TGTGCCAGCAGCCCGACAGGTATCTCCCACGAGCAGTACTTC.

This clone was found once. The rearrangement links TRBV19 to TRBJ2-7; D is perhaps TRBD2 (6 bases). There are 13 residues in the CDR3. Germline lookup yields CDR1 LNHDA and CDR2 SQIVND (reference sequence). Between the trimmed V and J ends, which lost 5 bases and 1 base, there was a span of 9 bases. Here the CDR3 DNA reads TGTGCCAGTAGTCGGGAGTTATCCTACGAGCAGTACTTC. It codes for CASSRELSYEQYF.

This clone was observed a few times. J is TRBJ1-2 and V is TRBV7-9; D uncertain. V gave up 10 bases and J gave up 2 bases, with 14 bases separating them. The CDR3 is made up of 13 amino acids. CDR1 and CDR2 (germline): SEHNR, FQNEAQ (reference sequence). As DNA, the CDR3 is TGTGCCACCCCTCAAGCGGTAAACTATGGCTACACCTTC. It yields the protein CATPQAVNYGYTF.

This rearrangement joins TRBV30 to TRBJ1-1, with a weak D call TRBD1 (5 bases). The CDR3 is 13 residues long. CDR1 and CDR2 from the germline V gene are GTSNPN and SVGIG (reference sequence). Trimming took off 3 bases at V and 2 bases at J, with 10 bases between the two ends. The CDR3 loop reads CAWRTGYNTEAFF. The CDR3 DNA follows: TGTGCCTGGAGAACAGGCTATAACACTGAAGCTTTCTTT.

The chain is built from TRBV3-1 (or the pseudogene TRBV3-2) and TRBJ2-3, with 8 nucleotides matching TRBD2. The CDR3 has 16 residues. Per the germline V gene, CDR1 is LGHDT and CDR2 is YNNKEL (reference sequence). J gave up 2 bases and V 1 base, and 5 bases lay outside the gene matches. The CDR3 region is CASSQGGSGNTDTQYF. The CDR3 DNA reads TGTGCCAGCAGCCAAGGTGGTAGCGGGAACACAGATACGCAGTATTTT.

The chain joins TRBV2 to TRBJ2-2, with D perhaps TRBD1 (6 bases). The V gene lost 5 bases and the J gene lost 2 bases, with 12 bases spanning the gap. The CDR3 runs 15 residues. Looked up from germline, CDR1 is SNHLY and CDR2 is FYNNEI. CDR3 sequence (DNA): TGTGCCAGCAGTTCCCGGACAGTAAACACCGGGGAGCTGTTTTTT. Residues: CASSSRTVNTGELFF.

The chain couples TRBV4-2 to TRBJ2-1, with a weak D call TRBD1 (5 bases). Trimming took off 2 bases at V and 1 base at J, with 15 bases between the two ends. The CDR3 totals 17 residues. Per the germline V gene, CDR1 is LGHNA and CDR2 is YNFKEQ. The chain's CDR3 is CASSQIEGVLSYNEQFF. CDR3 DNA: TGTGCCAGCAGCCAAATCGAAGGGGTATTATCCTACAATGAGCAGTTCTTC.

The chain couples TRBV27 to TRBJ2-7; 10 bases map to TRBD1. CDR3 length equals 15 residues. Germline V lookup: CDR1 MNHEY, CDR2 SMNVEV (reference sequence). V lost 2 bases to trimming and J lost 3 bases; unmatched junction nucleotides: 4. In DNA, the CDR3 is TGTGCCAGCAGTTTAGCCGGGACAGGGGACTACGAGCAGTACTTC. Translation gives CASSLAGTGDYEQYF.

This clone was counted at least ten times. The CDR3 region has the DNA TGCGCCAGCAGCCCTCTGGGGGACAGGGACGGAAACACCATATATTTT. This gives the protein CASSPLGDRDGNTIYF. The chain combines TRBV4-1 with TRBJ1-3, with 9 bases lining up with TRBD1. V lost 4 bases and J lost 4; bases outside the gene matches: 8. The CDR3 extends over 16 amino acids. Germline CDR1 and CDR2: MGHRA and YSYEKL.

This clone has only one observation. V and J are TRBV18 and TRBJ2-7; 10 bases align to TRBD2. The germline gives CDR1 KGHSH, CDR2 LQKENI. Losses at the gene ends were 1 base for V and 7 bases for J; bases not matched to a gene: 13. This CDR3 is 17 amino acids long. The CDR3: CASSPLSASGSLGEQYF. CDR3 nucleotides: TGTGCCAGCTCACCACTTAGCGCTAGCGGGAGTCTGGGTGAGCAGTACTTC.

The chain couples TRBV25-1 to TRBJ2-2, with D possibly TRBD1 on 6 matching bases. This CDR3 is built from 15 residues. From germline, CDR1 is MGHDK and CDR2 SYGVNS. V was cut by 4 bases and J by 3 bases, with 12 bases left in between. The CDR3 sequence: CASSVPGEDTGELFF. The CDR3 coding sequence is TGTGCCAGCAGTGTCCCAGGGGAAGACACCGGGGAGCTGTTTTTT.

The genes are TRBV5-1 and TRBJ2-5; the match to TRBD2 covers 15 bases. From germline, CDR1 is SGHRS and CDR2 YFSETQ. J was trimmed by 2 bases and V by 4 bases; bases with no gene match: 6. The CDR3 loop spans 17 amino acids. The CDR3 bases are TGCGCCAGCAGCCCAAGGACTAGCGGGAGGGGACAAGAGACCCAGTACTTC. This sequence encodes CASSPRTSGRGQETQYF.

The rearrangement links TRBV5-1 to TRBJ1-4; 8 positions match TRBD1. CDR3 length: 15 residues. In germline, CDR1 is SGHRS, CDR2 YFSETQ. The ends lost 4 bases at V and 10 bases at J; junction bases unmatched: 12. The CDR3: CASSPGSGGVGKLFF. CDR3 in DNA: TGCGCCAGCAGCCCGGGGTCAGGGGGCGTAGGAAAACTGTTTTTT.

The V and J genes are TRBV7-9 and TRBJ2-7, with a tentative D call TRBD2 (5 bases). Deletions cut 3 bases from V and 6 bases from J, with 12 bases between. The CDR3 loop spans 13 amino acids. The germline gives CDR1 SEHNR, CDR2 FQNEAQ (reference sequence). CDR3: CASSLDSVGEQYF. CDR3 in DNA: TGTGCCAGCAGCTTGGACTCTGTGGGCGAGCAGTACTTC.

The J gene is TRBJ2-7, the V gene TRBV27, with TRBD2 matching over 7 bases. Looked up from germline, CDR1 is MNHEY and CDR2 is SMNVEV (reference sequence). The V gene end was trimmed by 9 bases and the J gene end by 0 bases; junction bases not matched to a gene: 8. The CDR3 covers 14 residues. CDR3 sequence: CASKAGPNSYEQYF. The CDR3, as DNA: TGTGCCAGTAAAGCGGGACCGAACTCCTACGAGCAGTACTTC.

The V and J genes are TRBV7-9 and TRBJ1-4, with D possibly matching TRBD1 (6 bases). Germline values: CDR1 SEHNR, CDR2 FQNEAQ (reference sequence). This CDR3 spans 14 amino acids. Trimming pared 2 bases from V and 2 bases from J, leaving 6 bases between. The CDR3 region has the DNA TGTGCCAGCAGCTTAAGGGGGACTAATGAAAAACTGTTTTTT. Its translation: CASSLRGTNEKLFF.

J is TRBJ1-2 and V is TRBV19, with a weak D call TRBD1 (6 bases). V was clipped by 1 base and J by 7 bases, with 13 bases between them. Per germline, CDR1 LNHDA and CDR2 SQIVND (reference sequence). The CDR3 is 14 residues long. The CDR3 spells CASSIVGRGSGYTF. The DNA of the CDR3 is TGTGCCAGTAGTATAGTAGGCAGGGGAAGTGGCTACACCTTC.

The chain couples TRBV18 to TRBJ1-1; the match to TRBD1 covers 9 bases. The CDR3 has 14 residues. Per the germline V gene, CDR1 is KGHSH and CDR2 is LQKENI. J gave up 7 bases and V 3 bases, and 6 bases lay outside the gene matches. In DNA, the CDR3 is TGTGCCAGCTCACCCGGGACAGGGACAAATGAAGCTTTCTTT. It translates to CASSPGTGTNEAFF.

Notes on this clone: One end of the junction fails to match germline, which may point to a read error. J is TRBJ2-7 and V is TRBV6-5; 9 nucleotides align to TRBD2. Germline-derived CDR1 and CDR2 are MNHEY and SVGAGI. This CDR3 is built from 15 residues. CDR3 coding DNA: TGTGCCAGCAGTACGACGGGACTAGCAGGTTACGGGCAGTACTTC. This codes for CASSTTGLAGYGQYF.

The V gene is TRBV27, the J gene TRBJ1-4, with D hard to call. V lost 4 bases, J lost 0 bases, and 6 bases lay in between. CDR1 is MNHEY and CDR2 is SMNVEV in the germline V gene (reference sequence). The CDR3 totals 14 residues. The CDR3 coding sequence is TGTGCCAGCAGTTACAGTGCAACTAATGAAAAACTGTTTTTT. Translated: CASSYSATNEKLFF.

The V call is TRBV3-1 (or the pseudogene TRBV3-2), the J call TRBJ1-4; D is possibly TRBD1 (6 bases). The CDR3 runs 13 residues. V was pared by 2 bases and J by 8 bases, with 9 bases between. Germline values: CDR1 LGHDT, CDR2 YNNKEL (reference sequence). The CDR3 DNA reads as TGTGCCAGCAGCCAATATACAGGGGAAAAACTGTTTTTT. Translating it yields CASSQYTGEKLFF.

The chain is built from TRBV10-3 and TRBJ1-1, with 7 positions matching TRBD1. CDR3 length equals 17 residues. Looked up from germline, CDR1 is ENHRY and CDR2 is SYGVKD. After removal of 6 bases from V and 0 bases from J, the junction contained 13 bases not matched to a gene. The CDR3 sequence: CAIRGGQAPPLNTEAFF. The DNA of the CDR3 is TGTGCCATCAGGGGAGGACAGGCTCCCCCTCTGAACACTGAAGCTTTCTTT.

The rearrangement links TRBV18 to TRBJ1-2; no clear D gene. Trimming took 4 bases from V and 2 from J, leaving 14 bases between them. This CDR3 is 15 amino acids long. Germline V CDR1 and CDR2: KGHSH, LQKENI. CDR3 protein: CASSLSTTRNYGYTF. CDR3 bases: TGTGCCAGCTCACTCTCGACAACTAGGAACTATGGCTACACCTTC.